The 26 T cell receptor beta chains given below trace back to one sample, sequenced in a study of PD-L1 blockade in urothelial cancer. Sample time point: pretreatment peripheral blood. Repertoires were generated with immunoSEQ multiplex PCR, while TCRdb's copy carries only in-frame clones and drops some. This sample has tens of thousands of clones, with roughly 86% found just once. Source: PBMCs, taken around atezolizumab (anti-PD-L1) treatment. The source is a man between 60 and 70 years old with urothelial cancer.

V and J are TRBV7-2 and TRBJ2-1; no clear D. V was pared by 8 bases and J by 5 bases, with 16 bases between. The CDR3 runs 14 residues. Germline assignment: CDR1 SGHTA and CDR2 FQGNSA. Written as DNA, the CDR3 is TGTGCCAGCCTGAAGGCAGGTCCTCACAATGAGCAGTTCTTC. Translating gives CASLKAGPHNEQFF.

The chain recombines TRBV9 with TRBJ1-4; no clear D gene. Trimming removed 2 bases from V and 7 bases from J, with 6 bases in between. CDR1 is SGDLS, CDR2 YYNGEE, per germline. There are 12 residues in the CDR3. For the CDR3, the DNA is TGTGCCAGCAGCGTGAGCGGTGAAAAACTGTTTTTT. It yields the protein CASSVSGEKLFF.

This clone was observed a few times. This chain's CDR3 is CASSIIPGTGVETQYF. The DNA of the CDR3 is TGTGCCAGTAGTATAATTCCGGGGACAGGGGTTGAGACCCAGTACTTC. V usage is TRBV19 and J usage is TRBJ2-5; 10 bases align to TRBD1. The CDR3 is made up of 16 amino acids. CDR1 is LNHDA and CDR2 is SQIVND in the germline V gene (reference sequence). With 2 bases clipped from V and 5 bases from J, the junction kept 8 bases outside the gene matches.

This clone has more than one count but fewer than ten. The rearrangement uses TRBV7-9 and TRBJ2-7, with TRBD2 identical over 11 bases. J gave up 4 bases and V 1 base, and 0 bases lay outside the gene matches. Germline V gene data show CDR1 as SEHNR and CDR2 as FQNEAQ (reference sequence). This CDR3 is built from 14 residues. The CDR3 DNA reads as TGTGCCAGCAGCTTAGGACTAGCGGGGTACGAGCAGTACTTC. The encoded protein is CASSLGLAGYEQYF. Using reference TRBV7-9 and TRBJ2-7 for the parts outside the CDR3, the full variable domain is DTGVSQNPRHKITKRGQNVTFRCDPISEHNRLYWYRQTLGQGPEFLTYFQNEAQLEKSRLLSDRFSAERPKGSFSTLEIQRTEQGDSAMYLCASSLGLAGYEQYFGPGTRLTVT.

This chain uses TRBV7-8 with TRBJ1-6; D is perhaps TRBD1 (5 bases). The CDR3 loop spans 15 amino acids. CDR1 SGHVS and CDR2 FQNEAQ come from the germline V gene. V was clipped by 5 bases and J by 6 bases, with 14 bases between them. CDR3 sequence (DNA): TGTGCCAGCAGCCCAGGGTACATTCCTAATTCACCCCTCCACTTT. Its translation is CASSPGYIPNSPLHF.

This chain connects TRBV18 to TRBJ1-3; D unresolved. This CDR3 is built from 16 residues. The V end was cut by 3 bases, the J end by 4 bases, with 16 bases between. Germline lookup yields CDR1 KGHSH and CDR2 LQKENI. CDR3 amino acids: CASSPRAEIAGNTIYF. The CDR3 coding sequence is TGTGCCAGCTCACCGCGGGCCGAGATTGCGGGAAACACCATATATTTT.

V gene TRBV11-3 combines with J gene TRBJ1-1; D unclear. Germline assignment: CDR1 SGHNT and CDR2 YENEEA. V was trimmed by 5 bases and J by 6 bases, leaving 16 bases between them. The CDR3 runs to 14 residues. The DNA for the CDR3 is TGTGCCAGCAGCCGTGTACGGACTGGCGCTGAAGCTTTCTTT. This codes for CASSRVRTGAEAFF.

The chain couples TRBV2 to TRBJ1-6; 9 bases are a match to TRBD1. Trimming took 2 bases from V and 7 from J; bases not matched to a gene: 9. CDR3 length: 17 residues. Germline CDR1 SNHLY, CDR2 FYNNEI. CDR3 sequence reads: CASSEWGGQGRNSPLHF. Written as DNA, the CDR3 is TGTGCCAGCAGTGAATGGGGCGGACAGGGGAGGAATTCACCCCTCCACTTT.

The chain combines TRBV6-6 with TRBJ1-5; the D gene is possibly TRBD1 (5 bases). Germline loops: CDR1 MNHNY, CDR2 SVGAGI (reference sequence). Trimming left V 8 bases short and J 0 bases short, with 11 bases between. This CDR3 region has 14 residues. CDR3 residues: CASRQTNSNQPQHF. The CDR3 coding sequence is TGTGCCAGCCGACAGACCAATAGCAATCAGCCCCAGCATTTT.

This chain connects TRBV5-1 to TRBJ1-1; the D gene is possibly TRBD1 (6 bases). Trimming took 2 bases from V and 3 from J, leaving 14 bases between them. From germline, CDR1 is SGHRS and CDR2 YFSETQ. The CDR3 is 15 residues long. The CDR3 sequence: CASSLDDRPYTEAFF. The CDR3 coding sequence is TGCGCCAGCAGCTTAGATGACAGGCCATACACTGAAGCTTTCTTT.

The chain is built from TRBV7-2 and TRBJ1-6; possible D gene TRBD1, 5 bases. V lost 2 bases and J lost 8, with 13 bases in between. The CDR3 sequence is 15 residues long. Germline V gene data show CDR1 as SGHTA and CDR2 as FQGNSA. The CDR3 region has the DNA TGTGCCAGCAGCTTACAGGGTTCTTTGGATTCACCCCTCCACTTT. This gives the protein CASSLQGSLDSPLHF.

This clone appeared a single time. The chain carries TRBV14 and TRBJ1-4; TRBD1 matches 7 bases. The CDR3 totals 15 residues. The V gene's germline CDR1 is SGHDN and CDR2 FVKESK. V lost 3 bases to trimming and J lost 4 bases; unmatched junction nucleotides: 5. The CDR3 DNA sequence: TGTGCCAGCAGCCACCGGGACAGCCATAATGAAAAACTGTTTTTT. It yields the protein CASSHRDSHNEKLFF.

The V gene is TRBV6-6, the J gene TRBJ2-2; 7 bases agree with TRBD1. The CDR3 has 15 residues. V lost 8 bases, J lost 5 bases, and 11 bases stayed unmatched. Germline V gives CDR1 MNHNY, CDR2 SVGAGI (reference sequence). As DNA, the CDR3 is TGTGCCAGCGGACCAGACAGGGCTGGAACCGGGGAGCTGTTTTTT. This gives the protein CASGPDRAGTGELFF.

The chain employs TRBV10-1 and TRBJ2-7, with D perhaps matching TRBD1 (6 bases). Germline V gives CDR1 WNHNN, CDR2 SYGVQD (reference sequence). V dropped 3 bases and J dropped 3 bases, with 12 bases sitting between them. This CDR3 region has 14 residues. The CDR3 DNA is TGCGCCAGCAGTGATTCTTTAGGGGGCTACGAGCAGTACTTC. This encodes CASSDSLGGYEQYF.

The sample holds one count of this clone. This chain connects TRBV19 to TRBJ1-5; the match to TRBD1 covers 8 bases. This CDR3 is built from 14 residues. The trim removed 10 bases at V and 6 bases at J, leaving 11 bases unmatched. Germline-derived CDR1 and CDR2 are LNHDA and SQIVND (reference sequence). The CDR3 is CATSMGRGPQPQHF. The CDR3 nucleotides read TGTGCCACCTCGATGGGCAGGGGGCCTCAGCCCCAGCATTTT.

This clone was observed a single time. The rearrangement uses TRBV7-9 and TRBJ2-7; 12 positions agree with TRBD1. Germline V gene data show CDR1 as SEHNR and CDR2 as FQNEAQ (reference sequence). This CDR3 spans 13 amino acids. V lost 8 bases to trimming and J lost 7 bases; unmatched junction nucleotides: 6. CDR3 residues: CASQGQGAGEQYF. CDR3 in DNA: TGTGCCAGCCAGGGACAGGGGGCGGGAGAGCAGTACTTC.

The rearrangement joins TRBV2 to TRBJ1-2; 8 bases line up with TRBD1. V was clipped by 4 bases and J by 6 bases; unmatched bases: 7. Per germline, CDR1 SNHLY and CDR2 FYNNEI. This CDR3 is 14 amino acids long. The CDR3 bases are TGTGCCAGCAGTGCGAGGACAGGGAGGGATGGCTACACCTTC. Amino acid sequence: CASSARTGRDGYTF.

V and J are TRBV19 and TRBJ2-7, with D uncertain. Trimming pared 3 bases from V and 2 bases from J, leaving 11 bases between. The CDR3 sequence is 14 residues long. Per germline, CDR1 LNHDA and CDR2 SQIVND (reference sequence). The CDR3 spells CASSIAGLAYEQYF. DNA of the CDR3: TGTGCCAGTAGTATCGCAGGCCTTGCCTACGAGCAGTACTTC.

In this sample, this clone turned up once. In DNA, the CDR3 is TGTGCCAGCAGCCCTACCGGGACAGCCTACGAGCAGTACTTC. This encodes CASSPTGTAYEQYF. The V call is TRBV7-3, the J call TRBJ2-7; 7 bases line up with TRBD1. The CDR3 sequence is 14 residues long. Per the germline V gene, CDR1 is SGHTA and CDR2 is FQGTGA. Trimming removed 5 bases from V and 2 bases from J; junction bases left unmatched: 6.

This chain joins TRBV9 and TRBJ1-1, with 7 bases lining up with TRBD1. The germline V gene encodes CDR1 SGDLS and CDR2 YYNGEE. There are 13 residues in the CDR3. After removal of 4 bases from V and 8 bases from J, the junction contained 8 bases not matched to a gene. This CDR3 is CASSYRDRAEAFF. DNA of the CDR3: TGTGCCAGCAGCTACCGGGACAGAGCCGAAGCTTTCTTT.

The V gene is TRBV6-4, the J gene TRBJ2-4, with 7 bases that match TRBD1. V lost 6 bases and J lost 1; bases outside the gene matches: 9. Per germline, CDR1 MRHNA and CDR2 SNTAGT. The CDR3 spans 16 residues. The CDR3 reads CASRETGTGAKNIQYF. CDR3 in DNA: TGTGCCAGCAGAGAGACAGGGACGGGGGCCAAAAACATTCAGTACTTC.

This clone was found a few times. The V and J genes are TRBV28 and TRBJ2-3, with 14 bases fitting TRBD2. The germline gives CDR1 MDHEN, CDR2 SYDVKM. The V and J ends lost 6 bases and 3 bases, in that order; junction bases with no gene match: 8. This CDR3 region has 17 residues. CDR3 sequence (DNA): TGTGCCAGCAGCACCGATAGGACTAGCGGGGGGACAGATACGCAGTATTTT. It specifies CASSTDRTSGGTDTQYF.

The chain carries TRBV11-3 and TRBJ1-3, with TRBD1 as a possible D gene (6 bases). Between the trimmed V and J ends, which lost 5 bases and 0 bases, there was a span of 14 bases. CDR3 length: 16 residues. In germline, CDR1 is SGHNT, CDR2 YENEEA. Here the CDR3 reads CASSERTARSGNTIYF. For the CDR3, the DNA is TGTGCCAGCAGCGAACGGACAGCTCGCTCTGGAAACACCATATATTTT.

The chain uses TRBV7-8 and TRBJ1-3, with TRBD1 matching 8 bases. From germline, CDR1 is SGHVS and CDR2 FQNEAQ. The V segment lost 6 bases and the J segment 3 bases; nucleotides outside the gene matches: 13. The CDR3 contains 17 residues. This chain's CDR3 is CASRATRGRSNGNTIYF. The CDR3, as DNA: TGTGCCAGCAGAGCGACCAGGGGGCGTTCGAATGGAAACACCATATATTTT.

V gene TRBV28 combines with J gene TRBJ1-1; D uncertain. V dropped 7 bases and J dropped 1 base, with 13 bases sitting between them. Germline lookup yields CDR1 MDHEN and CDR2 SYDVKM. The CDR3 length is 14 residues. The CDR3 sequence is CASISLAENTEAFF. Written as DNA, the CDR3 is TGTGCCAGCATTTCCCTGGCGGAGAACACTGAAGCTTTCTTT.

The rearrangement uses TRBV18 and TRBJ1-1; D is unresolved. Germline V gene data show CDR1 as KGHSH and CDR2 as LQKENI. The CDR3 has 15 residues. V gave up 2 bases and J gave up 1 base, with 11 bases separating them. CDR3 in amino acids: CASSPGQNPNTEAFF. DNA of the CDR3: TGTGCCAGCTCACCAGGGCAGAACCCGAACACTGAAGCTTTCTTT.